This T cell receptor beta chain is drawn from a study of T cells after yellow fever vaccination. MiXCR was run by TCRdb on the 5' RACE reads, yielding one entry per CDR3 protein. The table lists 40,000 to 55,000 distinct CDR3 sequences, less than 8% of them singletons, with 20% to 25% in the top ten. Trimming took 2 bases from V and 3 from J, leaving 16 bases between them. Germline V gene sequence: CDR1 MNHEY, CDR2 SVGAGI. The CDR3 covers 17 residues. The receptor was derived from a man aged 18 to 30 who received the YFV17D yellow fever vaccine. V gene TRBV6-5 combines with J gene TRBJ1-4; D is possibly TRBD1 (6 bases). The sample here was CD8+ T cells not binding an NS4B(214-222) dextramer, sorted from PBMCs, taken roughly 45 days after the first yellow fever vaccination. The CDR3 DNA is TGTGCCAGCAGTTACCGGGACATCGGGTGCGCTAATGAAAAACTGTTTTTT. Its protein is CASSYRDIGCANEKLFF.